This T cell receptor beta chain was captured by sequencing in a study of blood T cells in healthy people across ages. Overall study results and limits: Diversity of TCR beta correlated strongly with naive T cell percentage.

Details on this clonotype: Its antigen is unknown.

Using a J-beta primer mix together with a sample-barcoded 5' primer, a second PCR was run for 7 to 11 cycles. Every molecule of cDNA carried a tag from a template-switch adaptor with 12 random nucleotides. One entry per CDR3 protein, called by TCRdb with MiXCR from the 5' RACE reads. This sample has hundreds of thousands of distinct CDR3 sequences, with 45% to 55% found just once. The germline V and J ends were trimmed by 6 bases and 6 bases, with 15 bases remaining between them. The CDR3 is made up of 13 amino acids. CDR1 is MNHEY, CDR2 SVGEGT, per germline. The chain combines TRBV6-2 or TRBV6-3 with TRBJ2-7; no firm D call. Source material: blood. The sequence was obtained from a man at least 80 years old in good health. The CDR3 region is CASSQDGLSEQYF. CDR3 DNA: TGTGCCAGCAGCCAGGACGGCCTCTCCGAGCAGTACTTC.